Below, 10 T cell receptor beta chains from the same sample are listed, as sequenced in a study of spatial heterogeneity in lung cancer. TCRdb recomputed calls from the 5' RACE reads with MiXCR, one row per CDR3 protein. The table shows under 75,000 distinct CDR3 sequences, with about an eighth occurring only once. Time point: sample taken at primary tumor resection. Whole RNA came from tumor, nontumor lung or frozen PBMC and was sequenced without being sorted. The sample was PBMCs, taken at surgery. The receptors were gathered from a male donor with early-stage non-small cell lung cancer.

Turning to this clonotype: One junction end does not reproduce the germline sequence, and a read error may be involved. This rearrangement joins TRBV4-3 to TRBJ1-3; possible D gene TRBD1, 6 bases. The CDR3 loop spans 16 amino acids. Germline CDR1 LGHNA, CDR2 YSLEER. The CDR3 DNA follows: TGCGCCGGCAGCCAAGACCGGAGGGGGTTAAGAAACACCATATATTTT. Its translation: CAGSQDRRGLRNTIYF.

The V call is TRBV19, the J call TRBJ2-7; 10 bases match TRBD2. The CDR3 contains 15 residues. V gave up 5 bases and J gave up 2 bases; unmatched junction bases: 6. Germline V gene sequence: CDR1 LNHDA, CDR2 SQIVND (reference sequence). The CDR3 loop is CASSPGAGGTYEQYF. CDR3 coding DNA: TGTGCCAGTAGTCCGGGAGCGGGAGGGACCTACGAGCAGTACTTC.

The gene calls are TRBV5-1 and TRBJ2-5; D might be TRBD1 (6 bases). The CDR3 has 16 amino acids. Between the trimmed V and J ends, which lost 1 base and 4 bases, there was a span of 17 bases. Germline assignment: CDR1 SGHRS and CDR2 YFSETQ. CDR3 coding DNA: TGCGCCAGCAGCTTGCGGAGCACCGGGACATTAGAGACCCAGTACTTC. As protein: CASSLRSTGTLETQYF.

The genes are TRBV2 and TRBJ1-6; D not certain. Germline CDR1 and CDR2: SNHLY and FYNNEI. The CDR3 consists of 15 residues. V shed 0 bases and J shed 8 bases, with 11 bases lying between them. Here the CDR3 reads CASSEAFIQYSPLHF. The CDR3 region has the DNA TGTGCCAGCAGTGAAGCGTTTATCCAATATTCACCCCTCCACTTT.

The CDR3 sequence: CASSPRTGAPYEQYF. The CDR3 DNA sequence: TGTGCCAGTAGTCCCCGGACAGGGGCCCCCTACGAGCAGTACTTC. The chain is built from TRBV19 and TRBJ2-7, with TRBD1 matching 9 bases. The V segment lost 5 bases and the J segment 2 bases; nucleotides outside the gene matches: 7. CDR1 is LNHDA, CDR2 SQIVND, per germline (reference sequence). The CDR3 length is 15 residues.

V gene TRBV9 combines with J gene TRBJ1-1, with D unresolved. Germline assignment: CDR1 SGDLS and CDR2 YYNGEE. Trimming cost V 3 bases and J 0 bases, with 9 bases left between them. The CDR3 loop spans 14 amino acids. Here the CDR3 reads CASSALGMNTEAFF. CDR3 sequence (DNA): TGTGCCAGCAGCGCCTTAGGTATGAACACTGAAGCTTTCTTT.

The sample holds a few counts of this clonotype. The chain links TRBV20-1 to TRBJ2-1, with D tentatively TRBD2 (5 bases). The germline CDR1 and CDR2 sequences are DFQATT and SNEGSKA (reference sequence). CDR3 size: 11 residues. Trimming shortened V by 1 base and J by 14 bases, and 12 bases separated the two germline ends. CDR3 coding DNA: TGCAGTGCTAGAGCCGGAGCGAGGGAGTTCTTC. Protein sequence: CSARAGAREFF.

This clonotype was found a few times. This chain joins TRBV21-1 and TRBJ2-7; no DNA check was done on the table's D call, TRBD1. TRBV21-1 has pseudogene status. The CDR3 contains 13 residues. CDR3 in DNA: TGTGCCAGCCAGGGACAGAGAGACTACGAGCAGTACTTC. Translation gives CASQGQRDYEQYF.

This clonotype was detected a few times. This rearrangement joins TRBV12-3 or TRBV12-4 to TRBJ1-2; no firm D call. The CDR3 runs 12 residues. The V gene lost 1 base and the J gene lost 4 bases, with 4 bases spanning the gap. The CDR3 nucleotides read TGTGCCAGCAGTTTAGATCCCTATGGCTACACCTTC. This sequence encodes CASSLDPYGYTF.

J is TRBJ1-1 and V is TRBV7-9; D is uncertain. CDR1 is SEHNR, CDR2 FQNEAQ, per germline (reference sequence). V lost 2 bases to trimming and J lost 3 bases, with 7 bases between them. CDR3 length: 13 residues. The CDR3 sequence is CASSLNVDTEAFF. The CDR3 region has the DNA TGTGCCAGCAGCTTAAACGTAGACACTGAAGCTTTCTTT.